What follows describes a single TCR beta chain. This entry belongs to a study of T cell responses to AZD1222 COVID-19 vaccine. Clones were read by immunoSEQ multiplex PCR, and TCRdb kept only the in-frame ones, dropping some. The profile covers more than 150,000 clones, with 85% to 90% appearing a single time and 0.49% taken by the ten largest. Germline V gene data show CDR1 as KGHSH and CDR2 as LQKENI. Trimming cost V 2 bases and J 5 bases, with 14 bases left between them. The CDR3 length is 15 residues. The chain combines TRBV18 with TRBJ2-3; D possibly corresponds to TRBD2 (5 bases). Source: peripheral blood, taken on day 0 of AZD1222 vaccination. This clonotype originated in an adult in good health. The CDR3 DNA is TGTGCCAGCTCACCAGCGCGTCAGGCGGGAGATACGCAGTATTTT. It codes for CASSPARQAGDTQYF.